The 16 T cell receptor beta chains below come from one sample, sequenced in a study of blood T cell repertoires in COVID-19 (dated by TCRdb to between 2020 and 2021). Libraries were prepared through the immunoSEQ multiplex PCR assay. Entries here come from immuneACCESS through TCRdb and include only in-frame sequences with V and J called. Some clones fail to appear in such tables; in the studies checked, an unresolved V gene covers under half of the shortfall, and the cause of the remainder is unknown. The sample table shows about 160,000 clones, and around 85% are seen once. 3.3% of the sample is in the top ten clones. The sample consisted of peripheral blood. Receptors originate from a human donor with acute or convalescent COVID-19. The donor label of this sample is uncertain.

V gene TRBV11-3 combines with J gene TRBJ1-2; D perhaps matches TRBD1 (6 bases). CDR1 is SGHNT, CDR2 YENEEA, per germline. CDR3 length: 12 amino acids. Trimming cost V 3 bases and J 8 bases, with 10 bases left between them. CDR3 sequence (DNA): TGTGCCAGCAGCTTTGGGGGCCAGGGCTACACCTTC. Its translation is CASSFGGQGYTF.

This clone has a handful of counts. This CDR3 is CASSLMWDTLSNTEAFF. Here the CDR3 DNA reads TGTGCCAGCAGTTTAATGTGGGACACCCTATCGAACACTGAAGCTTTCTTT. The chain combines TRBV27 with TRBJ1-1, with TRBD1 as a possible D gene (6 bases). Germline V gene data show CDR1 as MNHEY and CDR2 as SMNVEV (reference sequence). Trimming shortened V by 2 bases and J by 1 base, and 17 bases separated the two germline ends. This CDR3 spans 17 amino acids.

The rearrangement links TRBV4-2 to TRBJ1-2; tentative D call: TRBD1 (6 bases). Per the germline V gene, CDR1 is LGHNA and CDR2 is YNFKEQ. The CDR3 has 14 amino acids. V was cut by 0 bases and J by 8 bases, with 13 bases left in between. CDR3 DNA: TGTGCCAGCAGCCAAGACTTACAGGGAAAAGGCTACACCTTC. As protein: CASSQDLQGKGYTF.

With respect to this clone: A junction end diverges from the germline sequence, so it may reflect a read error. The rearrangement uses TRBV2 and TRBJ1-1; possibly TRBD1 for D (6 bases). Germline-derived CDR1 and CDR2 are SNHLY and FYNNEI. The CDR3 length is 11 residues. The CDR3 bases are TGTGCCAGCAGTGAAGCTGAGGGGGGGACGTTT. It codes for CASSEAEGGTF. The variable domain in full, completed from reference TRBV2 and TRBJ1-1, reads EPEVTQTPSHQVTQMGQEVILRCVPISNHLYFYWYRQILGQKVEFLVSFYNNEISEKSEIFDDQFSVERPDGSNFTLKIRSTKLEDSAMYFCASSEAEGGTFGQGTRLTVV.

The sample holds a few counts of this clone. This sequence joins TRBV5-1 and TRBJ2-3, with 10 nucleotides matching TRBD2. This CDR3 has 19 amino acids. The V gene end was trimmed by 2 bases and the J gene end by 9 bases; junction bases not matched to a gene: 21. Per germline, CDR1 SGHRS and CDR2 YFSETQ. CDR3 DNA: TGCGCCAGCAGCTTCACAACCTCATGGACTAGCGGTCGGGCCCCAACGCAGTATTTT. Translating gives CASSFTTSWTSGRAPTQYF.

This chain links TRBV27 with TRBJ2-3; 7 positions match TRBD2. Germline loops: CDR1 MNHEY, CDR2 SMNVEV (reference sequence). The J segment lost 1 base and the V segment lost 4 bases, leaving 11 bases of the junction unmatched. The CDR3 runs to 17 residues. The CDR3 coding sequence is TGTGCCAGCAGTTCAGGAGCGGGAAGCTCCCGCACAGATACGCAGTATTTT. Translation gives CASSSGAGSSRTDTQYF.

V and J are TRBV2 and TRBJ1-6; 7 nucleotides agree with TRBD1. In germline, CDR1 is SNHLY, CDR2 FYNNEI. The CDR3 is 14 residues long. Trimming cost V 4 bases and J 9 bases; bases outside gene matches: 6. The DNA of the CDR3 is TGTGCCAGCAGTGCGGGACAGATACCTTCACCCCTCCACTTT. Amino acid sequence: CASSAGQIPSPLHF.

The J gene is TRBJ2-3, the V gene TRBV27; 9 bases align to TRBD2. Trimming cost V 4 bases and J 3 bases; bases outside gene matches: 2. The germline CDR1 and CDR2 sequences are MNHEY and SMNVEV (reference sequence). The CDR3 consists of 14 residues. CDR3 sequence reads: CASSSLAGTDTQYF. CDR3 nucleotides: TGTGCCAGCAGTTCCCTAGCGGGGACAGATACGCAGTATTTT.

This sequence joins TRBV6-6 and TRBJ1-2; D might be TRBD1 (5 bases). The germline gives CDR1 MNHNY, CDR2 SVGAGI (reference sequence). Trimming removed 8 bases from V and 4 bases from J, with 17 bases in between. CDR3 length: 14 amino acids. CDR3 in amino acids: CASDEAGRTYGYTF. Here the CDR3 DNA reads TGTGCCAGCGACGAGGCAGGGAGGACCTATGGCTACACCTTC.

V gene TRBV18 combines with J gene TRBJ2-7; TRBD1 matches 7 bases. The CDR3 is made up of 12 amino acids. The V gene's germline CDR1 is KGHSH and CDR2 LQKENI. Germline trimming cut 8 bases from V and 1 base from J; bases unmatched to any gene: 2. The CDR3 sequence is CASGQASYEQYF. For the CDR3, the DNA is TGTGCCAGCGGACAGGCTTCCTACGAGCAGTACTTC.

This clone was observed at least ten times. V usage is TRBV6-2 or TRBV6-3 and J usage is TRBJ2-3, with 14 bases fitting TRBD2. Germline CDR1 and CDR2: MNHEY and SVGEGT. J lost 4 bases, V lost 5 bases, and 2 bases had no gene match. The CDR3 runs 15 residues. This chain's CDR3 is CASSETSGGADTQYF. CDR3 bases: TGTGCCAGCAGTGAGACTAGCGGGGGGGCAGATACGCAGTATTTT.

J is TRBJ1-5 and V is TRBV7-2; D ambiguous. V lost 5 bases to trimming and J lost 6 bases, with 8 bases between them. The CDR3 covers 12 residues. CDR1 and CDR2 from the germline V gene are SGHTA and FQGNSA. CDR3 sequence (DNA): TGTGCCAGCAGCCTGCGGGCTCAGCCCCAGCATTTT. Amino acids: CASSLRAQPQHF.

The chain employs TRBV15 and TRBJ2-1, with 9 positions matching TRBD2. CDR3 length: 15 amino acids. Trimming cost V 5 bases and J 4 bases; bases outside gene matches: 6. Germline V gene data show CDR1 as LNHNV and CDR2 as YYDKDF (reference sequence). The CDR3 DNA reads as TGTGCCACCAGCCCATCTAGCGGGGTTTACAATGAGCAGTTCTTC. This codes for CATSPSSGVYNEQFF.

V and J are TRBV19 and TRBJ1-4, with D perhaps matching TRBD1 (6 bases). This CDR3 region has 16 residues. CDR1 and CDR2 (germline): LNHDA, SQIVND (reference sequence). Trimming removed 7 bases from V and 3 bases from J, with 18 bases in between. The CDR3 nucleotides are TGTGCCAGTATAAACAGGGTCGGCGCGTCTAATGAAAAACTGTTTTTT. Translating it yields CASINRVGASNEKLFF.

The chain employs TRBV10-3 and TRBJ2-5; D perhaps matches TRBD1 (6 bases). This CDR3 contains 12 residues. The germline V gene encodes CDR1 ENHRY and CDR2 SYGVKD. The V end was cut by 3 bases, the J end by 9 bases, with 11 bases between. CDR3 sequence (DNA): TGTGCCATCAGTGATAATAAGGGGGCCCAGTACTTC. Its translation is CAISDNKGAQYF.

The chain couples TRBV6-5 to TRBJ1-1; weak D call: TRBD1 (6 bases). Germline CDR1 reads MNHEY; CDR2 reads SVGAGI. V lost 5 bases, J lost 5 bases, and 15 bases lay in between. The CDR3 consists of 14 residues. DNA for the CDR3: TGTGCCAGCAGTAGGGGGACCCTGGAAACTGAAGCTTTCTTT. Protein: CASSRGTLETEAFF.